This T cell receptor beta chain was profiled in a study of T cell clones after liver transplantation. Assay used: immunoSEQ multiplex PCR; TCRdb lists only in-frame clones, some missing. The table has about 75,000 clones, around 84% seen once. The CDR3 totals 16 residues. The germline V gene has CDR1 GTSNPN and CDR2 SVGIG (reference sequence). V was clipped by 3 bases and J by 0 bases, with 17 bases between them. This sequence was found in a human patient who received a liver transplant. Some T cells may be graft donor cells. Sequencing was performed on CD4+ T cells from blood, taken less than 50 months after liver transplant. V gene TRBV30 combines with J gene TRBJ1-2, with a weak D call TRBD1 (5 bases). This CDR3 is CAWRKEPQTANYGYTF. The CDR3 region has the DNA TGTGCCTGGAGGAAAGAACCTCAGACAGCTAACTATGGCTACACCTTC. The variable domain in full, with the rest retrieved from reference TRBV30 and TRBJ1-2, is SQTIHQWPATLVQPVGSPLSLECTVEGTSNPNLYWYRQAAGRGLQLLFYSVGIGQISSEVPQNLSASRPQDRQFILSSKKLLLSDSGFYLCAWRKEPQTANYGYTFGSGTRLTVV.